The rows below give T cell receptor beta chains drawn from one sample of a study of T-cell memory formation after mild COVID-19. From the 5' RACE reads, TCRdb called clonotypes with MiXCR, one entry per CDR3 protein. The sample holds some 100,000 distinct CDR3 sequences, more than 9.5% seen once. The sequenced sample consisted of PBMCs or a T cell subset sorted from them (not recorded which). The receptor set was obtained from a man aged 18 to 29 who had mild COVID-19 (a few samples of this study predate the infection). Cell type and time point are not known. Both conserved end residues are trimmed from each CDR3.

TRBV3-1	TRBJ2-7	ASSQEYSGGYEQY
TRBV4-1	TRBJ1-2	ASSQGPLNYGYT
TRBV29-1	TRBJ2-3	SVYTGSTDTQY
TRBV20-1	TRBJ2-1	SARLSGGDNEQF
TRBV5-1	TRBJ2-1	ASSWGVSHPYNEQF
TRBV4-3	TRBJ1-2	ASSQGRSFLGYT
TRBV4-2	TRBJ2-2	ASSYRTEPNTGELF
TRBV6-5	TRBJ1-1	ASSYSIRAGLLNTEAF
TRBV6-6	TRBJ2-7	ASSRSGVSSYEQY
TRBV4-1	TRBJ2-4	ASSQLGLEAKNIQY
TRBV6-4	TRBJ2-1	ASSSGTSSYNEQF
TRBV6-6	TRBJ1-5	ASSHRGGQPQH
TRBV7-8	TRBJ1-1	ASSLRYSSEAF
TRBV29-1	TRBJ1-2	SVGDREHYGYT
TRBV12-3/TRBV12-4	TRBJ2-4	ASSLRRGLGNIQY
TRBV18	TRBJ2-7	ASSPPLVQRDYYEQY
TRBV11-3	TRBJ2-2	ASSPMTGQGASGELF
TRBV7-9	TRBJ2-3	ASSPLRGQGKDTDTQY
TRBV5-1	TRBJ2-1	ASSLGVGGGNEQF
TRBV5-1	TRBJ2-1	ASSLAGESSYNEQF